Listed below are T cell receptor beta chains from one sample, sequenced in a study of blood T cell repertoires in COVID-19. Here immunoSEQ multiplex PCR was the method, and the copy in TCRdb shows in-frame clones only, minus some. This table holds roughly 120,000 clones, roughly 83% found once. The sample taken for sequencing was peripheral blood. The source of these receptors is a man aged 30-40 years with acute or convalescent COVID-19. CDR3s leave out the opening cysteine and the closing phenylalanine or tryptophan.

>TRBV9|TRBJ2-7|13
ASSVGTGSSYEQY
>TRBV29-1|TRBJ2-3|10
SVESTSDTQY
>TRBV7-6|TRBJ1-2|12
ASSDQQGRYGYT
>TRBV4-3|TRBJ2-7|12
ASSQEVRAREQY
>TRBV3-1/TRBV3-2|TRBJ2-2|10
ASSLRSGELF
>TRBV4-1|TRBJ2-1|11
ASSLSSLNEQF
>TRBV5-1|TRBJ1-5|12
ANPRDRYNQPQH
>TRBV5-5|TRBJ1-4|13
ASRPTGGTNEKLF
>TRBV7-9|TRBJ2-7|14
ASSLPQGARSYEQY
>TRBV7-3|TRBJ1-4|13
ASSARQGANEKLF
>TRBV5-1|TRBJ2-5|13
ASSLIGGLQETQY
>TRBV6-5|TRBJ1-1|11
ASRKEYGTEAF
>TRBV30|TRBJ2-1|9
AWGTTNEQF
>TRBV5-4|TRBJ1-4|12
ASSFWGQGEKLF
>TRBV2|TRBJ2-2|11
ASSGQNTGELF
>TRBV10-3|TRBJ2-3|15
AISSPELRYDSDTQY
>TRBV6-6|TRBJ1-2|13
ASSPSAGGLYGYT
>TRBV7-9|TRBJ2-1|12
ASSLVPVYNEQF
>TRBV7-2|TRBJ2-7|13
ASSLAPRSSYEQY
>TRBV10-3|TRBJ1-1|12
AITQGGRDTEAF